This T cell receptor (beta chain) originates from a study of Graves' ophthalmopathy and Graves' hyperthyroidism. As for the study in general: Peripheral blood was gathered at the point of initial diagnosis, before any treatment started.

This clonotype was picked up many times. Trimming removed 0 bases at V and 5 bases at J, with 11 bases between. The CDR3 loop spans 14 amino acids. Per the germline V gene, CDR1 is SGDLS and CDR2 is YYNGEE. Investigators amplified TCR beta CDR3 regions from RNA transcripts. In the first round, RT-PCR was carried out with HTBI primers, and a multiplex PCR formed the second round. TCRdb re-derived calls from the multiplex PCR reads in MiXCR, one entry per CDR3 protein. The sample gives 200,000 to 250,000 distinct CDR3 sequences, about 32% of which show up once; approximately 9.1% is in the top ten. In this cohort, patients with other autoimmune diseases, uncontrolled infections, pregnancy or lactation were excluded. Patients were diagnosed from clinical symptoms, serum thyroxine, TRAb, thyroid ultrasound and orbital computed tomography. The PBMCs used were ones drawn from 7.5 to 10 ml of fresh peripheral blood.

The chain employs TRBV9 and TRBJ2-5; D ambiguous. The clonotype was recovered from a man aged 50 or older with Graves' ophthalmopathy. Material: peripheral blood. Here the CDR3 DNA reads TGTGCCAGCAGCGTAGCCCCTCAACCGGAGACCCAGTACTTC. It yields the protein CASSVAPQPETQYF.